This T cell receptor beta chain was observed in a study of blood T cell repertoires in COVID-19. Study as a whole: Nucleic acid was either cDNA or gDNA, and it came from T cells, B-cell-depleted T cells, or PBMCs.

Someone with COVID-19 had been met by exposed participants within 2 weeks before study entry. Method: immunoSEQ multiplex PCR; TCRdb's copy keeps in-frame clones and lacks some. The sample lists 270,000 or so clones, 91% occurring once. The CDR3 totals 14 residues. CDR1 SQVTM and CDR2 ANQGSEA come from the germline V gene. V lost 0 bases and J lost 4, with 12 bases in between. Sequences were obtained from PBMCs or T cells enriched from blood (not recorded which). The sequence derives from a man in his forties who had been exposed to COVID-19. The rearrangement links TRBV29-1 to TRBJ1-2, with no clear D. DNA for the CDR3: TGCAGCGTTGAAGATCTTACAGTGGGCTATGGCTACACCTTC. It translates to CSVEDLTVGYGYTF.